The 4 T cell receptor beta chains reported below all come from one sample, sequenced in a study of cytomegalovirus exposure and HLA in healthy donors. The primer mix had 60 Vbeta and 13 Jbeta primers. Some clones are missing from TCRdb's copy, which holds only in-frame ones; the method was immunoSEQ multiplex PCR. The table lists some 42,000 clones. Sequenced: PBMCs. Receptors were obtained from a man aged 25 to 40 in good health and CMV-seronegative.

This sequence joins TRBV6-1 and TRBJ2-7, with a possible D match to TRBD1 (5 bases). This CDR3 comprises 15 residues. Germline V gene data show CDR1 as MNHNS and CDR2 as SASEGT. Between the trimmed V and J ends, which lost 2 bases and 2 bases, there was a span of 13 bases. The CDR3 sequence is CASSELSGNTYEQYF. The CDR3 DNA is TGTGCCAGCAGTGAATTATCAGGGAACACCTACGAGCAGTACTTC.

The CDR3 DNA sequence: TGTGCCAGCTCACCATCGGACAGGGACTACGAGCAGTACTTC. This codes for CASSPSDRDYEQYF. The chain employs TRBV18 and TRBJ2-7; TRBD1 matches at 8 bases. CDR1 KGHSH and CDR2 LQKENI come from the germline V gene. The CDR3 length is 14 residues. The trim removed 2 bases at V and 3 bases at J, leaving 3 bases unmatched.

V is TRBV19 and J is TRBJ2-7, with 7 bases that match TRBD2. Germline-derived CDR1 and CDR2 are LNHDA and SQIVND (reference sequence). V shed 1 base and J 2 bases; nucleotides not matched to a gene: 2. This CDR3 is built from 14 residues. CDR3 sequence: CASSIGSGAYEQYF. The DNA of the CDR3 is TGTGCCAGTAGTATAGGAAGCGGGGCCTACGAGCAGTACTTC.

The chain couples TRBV19 to TRBJ2-7; the match to TRBD2 covers 15 bases. Germline V gives CDR1 LNHDA, CDR2 SQIVND (reference sequence). J gave up 3 bases and V 4 bases, and 10 bases lay outside the gene matches. The CDR3 is made up of 18 amino acids. The DNA for the CDR3 is TGTGCCAGTAGTACCCCGGGACTAGCGGGAGGCCCTTACTACGAGCAGTACTTC. Amino acid sequence: CASSTPGLAGGPYYEQYF.